This entry lists 10 T cell receptor beta chains sequenced from one sample in a study of cytomegalovirus exposure and HLA in healthy donors. Researchers ran the PCR with 60 Vbeta and 13 Jbeta primers. Profiled with immunoSEQ multiplex PCR; TCRdb holds only in-frame clones, not every one. Of about 160,000 clones listed, 80% are singletons. Sequencing was carried out using PBMCs. These receptors all come from a man aged 30 to 39 in good health and CMV-seronegative.

This chain joins TRBV29-1 and TRBJ1-2, with D possibly matching TRBD1 (5 bases). Trimming cost V 2 bases and J 2 bases, with 12 bases left between them. Per germline, CDR1 SQVTM and CDR2 ANQGSEA. The CDR3 has 14 amino acids. CDR3 sequence reads: CSVEILGGNYGYTF. The CDR3 DNA is TGCAGCGTTGAAATTCTGGGGGGGAACTATGGCTACACCTTC.

CDR3 DNA: TGTGCCAGCTCACCTGACAGGGACACCGGGGAGCTGTTTTTT. This gives the protein CASSPDRDTGELFF. The chain is built from TRBV18 and TRBJ2-2; 7 bases agree with TRBD1. The CDR3 loop spans 14 amino acids. V dropped 3 bases and J dropped 3; count of bases not matched to a gene: 1. Germline values: CDR1 KGHSH, CDR2 LQKENI.

The genes are TRBV30 and TRBJ2-3, with no clear D. Germline lookup yields CDR1 GTSNPN and CDR2 SVGIG (reference sequence). The CDR3 runs to 15 residues. Trimming pared 0 bases from V and 2 bases from J, leaving 12 bases between. CDR3 nucleotides: TGTGCCTGGAGTGTAGTACCCAAAGCCACAGATACGCAGTATTTT. It specifies CAWSVVPKATDTQYF.

V is TRBV6-1 and J is TRBJ1-4, with D hard to call. Trimming took off 3 bases at V and 6 bases at J, with 14 bases between the two ends. The germline gives CDR1 MNHNS, CDR2 SASEGT. This CDR3 has 15 amino acids. The CDR3 nucleotides are TGTGCCAGCAGTGACAGTCACGGGGTTGATGAAAAACTGTTTTTT. Its protein product is CASSDSHGVDEKLFF.

This chain links TRBV30 with TRBJ2-1; 8 bases align to TRBD2. The CDR3 runs 13 residues. Germline assignment: CDR1 GTSNPN and CDR2 SVGIG (reference sequence). With 7 bases clipped from V and 10 bases from J, the junction kept 12 bases outside the gene matches. The CDR3 nucleotides read TGTGCCTCGGGGGGCGGGGGGACGGTGGAGCAGTTCTTC. Protein sequence: CASGGGGTVEQFF. Variable domain in full (rest from reference TRBV30 and TRBJ2-1): SQTIHQWPATLVQPVGSPLSLECTVEGTSNPNLYWYRQAAGRGLQLLFYSVGIGQISSEVPQNLSASRPQDRQFILSSKKLLLSDSGFYLCASGGGGTVEQFFGPGTRLTVL.

The chain has TRBV10-3 and TRBJ2-7; 11 bases are a match to TRBD2. From germline, CDR1 is ENHRY and CDR2 SYGVKD. The V segment lost 4 bases and the J segment 1 base; nucleotides outside the gene matches: 3. There are 15 residues in the CDR3. The CDR3 DNA reads as TGTGCCATCAGTGCGACTAGCGGGATTTCCTACGAGCAGTACTTC. Protein sequence: CAISATSGISYEQYF.

The gene calls are TRBV11-2 and TRBJ1-1; 8 bases are shared with TRBD1. Germline V CDR1 and CDR2: SGHAT, FQNNGV. The CDR3 totals 15 residues. V lost 5 bases to trimming and J lost 0 bases; unmatched junction nucleotides: 5. The CDR3 DNA reads TGTGCCAGCAGCCCCTGGACAGGGATGAACACTGAAGCTTTCTTT. Protein sequence: CASSPWTGMNTEAFF.

This clone has just a few counts. The chain links TRBV11-2 to TRBJ2-7, with D possibly TRBD1 on 6 matching bases. The CDR3 length is 14 residues. Trimming pared 1 base from V and 6 bases from J, leaving 13 bases between. In germline, CDR1 is SGHAT, CDR2 FQNNGV. The CDR3 region has the DNA TGTGCCAGCAGCTTAGCGGCACAGGGACGCGAGCAGTACTTC. It specifies CASSLAAQGREQYF.

This rearrangement joins TRBV29-1 to TRBJ1-2; 11 bases align to TRBD1. The V segment lost 5 bases and the J segment 2 bases; nucleotides outside the gene matches: 4. The CDR3 totals 14 residues. Germline assignment: CDR1 SQVTM and CDR2 ANQGSEA. The CDR3 region is CSVLGTGGNYGYTF. CDR3 DNA: TGCAGCGTTCTAGGGACAGGGGGAAACTATGGCTACACCTTC.

This chain uses TRBV2 with TRBJ2-7, with 8 bases identical to TRBD2. Trimming cost V 3 bases and J 3 bases; bases outside gene matches: 10. This CDR3 has 16 residues. Germline values: CDR1 SNHLY, CDR2 FYNNEI. CDR3 in DNA: TGTGCCAGCAGTGACCAACAAGCGGGAGTAAGCTACGAGCAGTACTTC. Amino acids: CASSDQQAGVSYEQYF.